This T cell receptor (beta chain) was found in a study of identical twins listed by TCRdb under 2016. For the wider study: The study deep-sequenced TCR alpha and beta repertoires from monozygotic twins, unrelated adults of various ages and cord blood to test whether fetal clonotypes persist. Replicate twin experiments were performed at different times using different library preparation protocols to rule out contamination. Results the study describes overall, beyond this receptor: Zero-insertion analyses could be partly confounded by invariant T cells such as MAIT and iNKT, although diverse VJ usage argued against such confounding for most clonotypes. Because the same donors could not be followed over many years, conclusions were based on cross-sectional statistical analysis. Excess twin sharing in beta out-of-frame sequences was weaker because fewer shared sequences lowered the signal-to-noise ratio. In monozygotic twins, out-of-frame TCR alpha sharing was systematically underestimated by recombination models, although the models agreed with sharing between unrelated individuals. Abundant cord blood beta clonotypes carried fewer insertions; young adult naive repertoires showed a weaker similar trend, while memory repertoires showed none. Compared with coincidental sharing between unrelated individuals, out-of-frame TCR alpha sequences shared between twins showed an excess of sequences with low generation probability.

Notes on this clonotype: The antigen it recognizes is unknown. It has no much larger one-base neighbor in the sample; base qualities were not kept.

Only healthy Caucasian donors were included. Library preparation used 5' RACE. The sequencer was an Illumina HiSeq 2000. Template switching added a universal primer binding site, and the final cDNA carried a unique molecular identifier that allowed TCR cDNA molecules to be counted accurately. First-strand cDNA for TCR alpha and beta chains was synthesized from specific primers in the conserved constant-segment region. To control for contamination, each cDNA library was double barcoded with a SMART-Mk sample barcode plus Illumina barcodes. Two successive PCR steps introduced TruSeq adapter sequences along with Illumina sample barcodes. The TCR alpha and beta cDNA libraries were sequenced on the Illumina HiSeq platform using custom primers. As for the authors' bioinformatics: Unique molecular identifiers were extracted from raw reads with MiGEC, and CDR3 positions were determined with MiXCR. Recombination models were inferred per individual with the repgenHMM and IGoR tools using an EM algorithm. Shared clonotype analysis was performed with the tcR package in R, normalizing sharing by the product of cloneset sizes. To study raw recombination free of thymic and clonal selection effects, out-of-frame nonproductive sequences were analyzed. TCRdb redid the processing of the public reads, applying fastp at Q25 and MiXCR, and retained in-frame beta chains. CDR3 protein duplicates are merged, each entry listing the most common genes and DNA. These V and J calls rely on TCRdb rather than the paper's analysis. The sample yields roughly 1,500,000 distinct CDR3 sequences; around a third were counted once. The leading ten clones occupy approximately 0.25% of the sample.

From the cysteine through the phenylalanine, the CDR3 covers 15 amino acids. Only the CDR3 part of the read is kept: 45 bases, read in frame from the first base. Sequences DFQATT (CDR1) and SNEGSKA (CDR2) are obtained from the germline V gene (reference sequence). Compared with germline, V lacks 4 bases and J lacks 3 bases; bases without a gene match: 6. The source is a newborn girl in good health. The V gene is TRBV20-1 and the J gene is TRBJ1-2; TRBD1 agrees with 12 junctional bases. The sequencing input was cord blood. CDR3 protein: CSATPGQGADYGYTF. The nucleotide sequence reads TGCAGTGCTACACCGGGACAGGGGGCTGACTATGGCTACACCTTC.